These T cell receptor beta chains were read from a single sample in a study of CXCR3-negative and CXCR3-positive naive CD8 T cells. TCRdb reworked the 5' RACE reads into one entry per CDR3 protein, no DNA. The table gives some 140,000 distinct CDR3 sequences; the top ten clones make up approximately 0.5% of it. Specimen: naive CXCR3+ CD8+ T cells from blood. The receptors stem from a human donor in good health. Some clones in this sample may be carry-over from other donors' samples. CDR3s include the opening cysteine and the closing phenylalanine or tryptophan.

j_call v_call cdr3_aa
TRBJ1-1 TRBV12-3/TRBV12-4 CASTLLKAALLMNTEAFF
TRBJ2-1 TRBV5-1 CVSSFLGNEQFF
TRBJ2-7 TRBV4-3 CASSQTVSYEQYF
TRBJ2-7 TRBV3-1 CASSLRDRPDEQYF
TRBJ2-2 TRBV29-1 CSVEEANTGELFF
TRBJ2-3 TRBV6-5 CASSRQGVLYDTQYF
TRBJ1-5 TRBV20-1 CSASLRNQPQHF
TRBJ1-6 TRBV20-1 CSATGQRTTYNSPLHF
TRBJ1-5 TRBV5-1 CASSFLPLDSTNQPQHF
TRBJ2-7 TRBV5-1 CASSLGDRGTYEQYF
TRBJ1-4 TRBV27 CASSLSRARGGTNEKLFF
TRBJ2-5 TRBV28 CASSPTPSGRGWETQYF
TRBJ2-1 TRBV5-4 CAGSFKGLAGGPYNEQFF
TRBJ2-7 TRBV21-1 CASSNRSRLAVSYEQYF
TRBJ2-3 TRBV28 CASSSLIPFGTDTQYF
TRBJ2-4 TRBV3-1 CASSQPFGGLGIAKNIQYF
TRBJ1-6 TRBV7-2 CASSLEPGANNSPLHF
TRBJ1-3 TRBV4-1 CASSPLGGNTIYF
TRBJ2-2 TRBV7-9 CASSSDRVTAGELFF
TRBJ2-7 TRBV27 CASSFQDRGKRYEQYF
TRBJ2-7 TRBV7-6 CASSLDLREQYF
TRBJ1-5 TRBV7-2 CASSSDSVAQHF
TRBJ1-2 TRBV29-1 CSVVFSTPRGLGYTF
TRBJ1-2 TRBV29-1 CSAQDGLGDYGYTF
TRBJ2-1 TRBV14 CASSRLGGGWIDNEQFF
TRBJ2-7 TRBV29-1 CSVMGGDRGYEQYF
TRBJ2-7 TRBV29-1 CSVVNNPYEQYF
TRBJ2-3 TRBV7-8 CASSRRGASTDTQYF
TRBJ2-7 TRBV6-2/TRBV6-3 CASSYSPGLPAYEQYF
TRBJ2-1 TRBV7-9 CASSFAWTSGGEYNEQFF
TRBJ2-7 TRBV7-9 CASETGTDYEQYF
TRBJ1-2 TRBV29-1 CSVEEADRDYGYTF
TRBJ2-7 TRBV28 CASRPSGRYEQYF
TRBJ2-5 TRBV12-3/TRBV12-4 CASSLWGPGETQYF
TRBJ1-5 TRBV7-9 CASSLGQLGQPQHF
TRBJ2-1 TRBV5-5 CASSLGGGTWEQFF
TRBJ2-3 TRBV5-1 CASSLGREEDTQYF
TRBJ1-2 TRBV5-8 CASSLALRGAPNYGYTF
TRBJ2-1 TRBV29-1 CSVVGRANNEQFF
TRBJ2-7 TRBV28 CASTTPNAGAEQYF
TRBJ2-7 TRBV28 CASGKGPYEQYF
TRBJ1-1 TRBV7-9 CASSFHGNTEAFF
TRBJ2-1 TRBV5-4 CASSSRDINEQFF
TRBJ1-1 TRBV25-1 CASSGGQQDSLNTEAFF
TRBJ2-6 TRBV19 CASSWRTAGANVLTF
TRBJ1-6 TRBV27 CASSRQGWNSPLHF